This TCR beta chain derives from a study of shared clonotypes between healthy human individuals. Points on this clone: Its specificity is unknown. A junction boundary mismatches the germline segment, possibly from a read error.

Under the authors' procedure: Without quality scores, immunoSEQ junctional reads could not be filtered like full-length reads. The protocol was immunoSEQ multiplex PCR, while the TCRdb copy is restricted to in-frame clones and leaves out a portion. The DNA was the basis for D and trimming; V, J and clone size are from that table. The sample lists some 1 million clones; 75% were seen once. Recent vaccinations or acute infections were absent in the healthy HIV-negative adult donors. The CDR3 is 14 amino acids. Germline lookup yields CDR1 MNHNY and CDR2 SVGAGI (reference sequence). The study's findings and limits: Sequencing depth was a factor that was expected to affect clonotype sharing among donors. Generally, estimated richness proved larger in naive subsets than it did in memory subsets.

This chain uses TRBV6-6 with TRBJ2-7; tentatively, D is TRBD1 (6 bases). Sequences were obtained from memory CD4+ T cells sorted from blood. Subset noted: CD45RA-negative fraction. This clonotype originated in a man in his late teens or twenties in good health. The CDR3 DNA reads as TGTGCCATCAGTTACTCAGGGGTCGCCTACGAGCAGTACTTC. Amino acids: CAISYSGVAYEQYF.